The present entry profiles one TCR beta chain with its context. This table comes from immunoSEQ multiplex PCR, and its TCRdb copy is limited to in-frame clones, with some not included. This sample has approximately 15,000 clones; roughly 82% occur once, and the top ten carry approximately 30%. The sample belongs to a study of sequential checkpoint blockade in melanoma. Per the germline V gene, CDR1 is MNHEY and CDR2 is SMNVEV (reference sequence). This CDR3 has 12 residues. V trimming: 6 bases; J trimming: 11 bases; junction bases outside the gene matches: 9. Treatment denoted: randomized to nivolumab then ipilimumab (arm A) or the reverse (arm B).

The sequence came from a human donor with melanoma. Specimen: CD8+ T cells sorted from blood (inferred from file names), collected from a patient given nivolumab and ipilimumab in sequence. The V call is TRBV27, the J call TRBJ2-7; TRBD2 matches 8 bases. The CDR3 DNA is TGTGCCAGCAGCCCGGGACTAGGAAAGGAGTACTTC. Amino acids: CASSPGLGKEYF.